What follows are 25 T cell receptor beta chains derived from one specimen sequenced in a study of Graves' ophthalmopathy and Graves' hyperthyroidism. RNA transcripts yielded amplified TCR beta CDR3 regions. HTBI primers primed a first-round RT-PCR, and a second-round multiplex PCR followed. TCRdb called the multiplex PCR reads again in MiXCR, with one record for every CDR3 protein. The repertoire holds roughly 480,000 distinct CDR3 sequences, with roughly an eighth as singletons. The source material was blood. All receptors derive from a woman aged 25 to 39 with Graves' ophthalmopathy.

This clonotype has a count of ten or more. The chain recombines TRBV6-1 with TRBJ2-5, with D tentatively TRBD1 (6 bases). V was clipped by 6 bases and J by 4 bases, with 15 bases between them. CDR1 and CDR2 (germline): MNHNS, SASEGT. This CDR3 has 14 residues. The chain's CDR3 is CASRKGVQGETQYF. CDR3 nucleotides: TGTGCCAGCAGGAAGGGCGTACAGGGAGAGACCCAGTACTTC.

Many counts were recorded for this clonotype. This chain connects TRBV7-2 to TRBJ2-7; possibly TRBD2 for D (6 bases). The CDR3 has 13 amino acids. V lost 1 base to trimming and J lost 9 bases, with 13 bases between them. Germline V gives CDR1 SGHTA, CDR2 FQGNSA. CDR3 amino acids: CASSLDPGTGQYF. The DNA for the CDR3 is TGTGCCAGCAGCTTAGATCCCGGGACTGGGCAGTACTTC.

This clonotype was counted only a few times. The chain combines TRBV13 with TRBJ2-7, with TRBD2 identical over 7 bases. V shed 3 bases and J 5 bases; nucleotides not matched to a gene: 4. The germline V gene has CDR1 PRHDT and CDR2 FYEKMQ (reference sequence). The CDR3 extends over 13 amino acids. The CDR3 is CASSLWGGNEQYF. In DNA form, the CDR3 reads TGTGCCAGCAGCTTGTGGGGGGGGAACGAGCAGTACTTC.

The gene calls are TRBV19 and TRBJ2-7; D call uncertain. The CDR3 runs to 14 residues. In germline, CDR1 is LNHDA, CDR2 SQIVND (reference sequence). V gave up 4 bases and J gave up 2 bases, with 12 bases separating them. The CDR3 nucleotides are TGTGCCAGTAGTACCCCGGACGGCACCTACGAGCAGTACTTC. It encodes CASSTPDGTYEQYF.

This clonotype was counted many times. The chain has TRBV6-5 and TRBJ2-7; TRBD1 matches 8 bases. Germline CDR1 and CDR2: MNHEY and SVGAGI. The J segment lost 7 bases and the V segment lost 3 bases, leaving 2 bases of the junction unmatched. This CDR3 comprises 12 residues. In DNA, the CDR3 is TGTGCCAGCAGTTATACAGGGGGAGAGCAGTACTTC. Amino acid sequence: CASSYTGGEQYF.

This clonotype was seen repeatedly, ten times or more. This sequence joins TRBV12-3 or TRBV12-4 and TRBJ2-3, with a tentative D call TRBD2 (5 bases). This CDR3 spans 12 amino acids. V was clipped by 6 bases and J by 6 bases, with 10 bases between them. CDR3 nucleotide sequence: TGTGCCAGCAGCCCCCGCGGGGATACGCAGTATTTT. Encoded protein: CASSPRGDTQYF.

This clonotype has a handful of counts. CDR3 region: CASGSGLPEAFF. The DNA for the CDR3 is TGTGCCAGCGGGAGCGGACTTCCTGAAGCTTTCTTT. The chain combines TRBV2 with TRBJ1-1, with no clear D. Looked up from germline, CDR1 is SNHLY and CDR2 is FYNNEI. The CDR3 extends over 12 amino acids. Trimming removed 8 bases from V and 6 bases from J, with 13 bases in between.

This clonotype was recorded at least ten times. The gene calls are TRBV15 and TRBJ1-5; D is ambiguous. CDR1 and CDR2 from the germline V gene are LNHNV and YYDKDF (reference sequence). The CDR3 spans 15 residues. Trimming took 0 bases from V and 3 from J, leaving 9 bases between them. The CDR3 reads CATSRDLRTNQPQHF. Here the CDR3 DNA reads TGTGCCACCAGCAGAGATCTACGCACCAATCAGCCCCAGCATTTT.

On this clonotype: Being one base from a much bigger clone, this may be a read error. The J gene is TRBJ2-7, the V gene TRBV9; tentatively, D is TRBD1 (5 bases). Germline V gene lookup returns CDR1 SGDLS and CDR2 YYNGEE. This CDR3 region has 14 residues. The chain's CDR3 is CANSVDRGRSEQYF. The CDR3 DNA reads TGTGCCAACAGCGTCGATAGGGGCCGTAGTGAGCAGTACTTC.

This clonotype was picked up many times. The chain has TRBV6-1 and TRBJ2-5; D unclear. CDR3 length: 11 amino acids. Germline lookup yields CDR1 MNHNS and CDR2 SASEGT. The ends were cut back, 3 bases at V and 5 bases at J, with 4 bases in the middle. CDR3 bases: TGTGCCAGCAGTGACCTGGAGACCCAGTACTTC. The encoded protein is CASSDLETQYF.

This clonotype was counted ten times or more. V gene TRBV28 combines with J gene TRBJ1-2; D call uncertain. Deletions cut 9 bases from V and 1 base from J, with 12 bases between. Germline V gene data show CDR1 as MDHEN and CDR2 as SYDVKM. The CDR3 is 13 residues long. The CDR3 here is CASRGFDNYGYTF. The CDR3 DNA reads TGTGCCAGTAGAGGTTTTGATAACTATGGCTACACCTTC.

Note on this clonotype: A much larger clone is a single base away; this may be a read error. This chain uses TRBV6-7 with TRBJ1-6, with unresolved D. Being an ORF, TRBV6-7 has a function that is uncertain. The CDR3 covers 16 residues. Trimming pared 4 bases from V and 4 bases from J, leaving 14 bases between. The CDR3 loop reads CASSFSIASYNSPLHF. DNA of the CDR3: TGTGCCAGCAGTTTCTCGATCGCCTCATATAATTCACCCCTCCACTTT.

This clonotype was seen at least ten times. This rearrangement joins TRBV5-1 to TRBJ1-5, with a possible D match to TRBD1 (5 bases). CDR3 length equals 17 residues. CDR1 and CDR2 (germline): SGHRS, YFSETQ. Trimming took 2 bases from V and 4 from J, leaving 19 bases between them. In nucleotides, the CDR3 is TGCGCCAGCAGCTTTTGGCAGGGCCCGGGGGGAAATCAGCCCCAGCATTTT. As protein: CASSFWQGPGGNQPQHF.

In its sample, this clonotype was seen many times. V usage is TRBV6-2 or TRBV6-3 and J usage is TRBJ2-2, with TRBD2 matching 8 bases. CDR3 length: 15 residues. The V and J ends lost 6 bases and 4 bases, in that order; junction bases with no gene match: 7. The germline V gene has CDR1 MNHEY and CDR2 SVGEGT. CDR3 sequence: CASSPAGDPTGELFF. In nucleotides, the CDR3 is TGTGCCAGCAGCCCAGCGGGAGATCCCACCGGGGAGCTGTTTTTT.

This clonotype was seen at least ten times. This chain connects TRBV12-3 or TRBV12-4 to TRBJ2-3; no firm D call. The CDR3 contains 12 residues. V was trimmed by 3 bases and J by 3 bases, leaving 4 bases between them. CDR3 residues: CASSFGTDTQYF. The CDR3 DNA reads TGTGCCAGCAGTTTCGGAACAGATACGCAGTATTTT.

This chain connects TRBV11-1 to TRBJ1-1, with TRBD1 matching 8 bases. The CDR3 length is 17 residues. V was clipped by 1 base and J by 1 base; unmatched bases: 8. Germline V gene data show CDR1 as SGHAT and CDR2 as FQDESV (reference sequence). The CDR3 sequence: CASSLVTYGTGNTEAFF. CDR3 coding DNA: TGTGCCAGCAGCTTAGTAACCTACGGGACAGGGAACACTGAAGCTTTCTTT.

Ten or more counts support this clonotype. The chain carries TRBV7-6 and TRBJ1-1; D perhaps matches TRBD1 (6 bases). Trimming removed 5 bases from V and 2 bases from J, with 12 bases in between. The CDR3 sequence is 14 residues long. Germline V gives CDR1 SGHVS, CDR2 FNYEAQ. CDR3 DNA sequence: TGTGCCAGCAGCCTGGCGGGACACAACACTGAAGCTTTCTTT. Its protein product is CASSLAGHNTEAFF.

This clonotype was seen repeatedly, ten times or more. The rearrangement uses TRBV6-1 and TRBJ1-5; D not resolved. The germline V and J ends were trimmed by 6 bases and 0 bases, with 12 bases remaining between them. The length of the CDR3 is 15 residues. From germline, CDR1 is MNHNS and CDR2 SASEGT. The CDR3 DNA reads TGTGCCAGCAGCATCGTAGACTTTAGCAATCAGCCCCAGCATTTT. It translates to CASSIVDFSNQPQHF.

This clonotype was seen many times. V is TRBV6-1 and J is TRBJ1-5; D might be TRBD1 (5 bases). V lost 6 bases and J 6 bases, leaving 18 bases between the germline ends. This CDR3 contains 15 residues. Germline CDR1 MNHNS, CDR2 SASEGT. CDR3 nucleotide sequence: TGTGCCAGCAGGACGGTAGGGGCGCGGGGTCAGCCCCAGCATTTT. Protein product: CASRTVGARGQPQHF.

In the case of this clonotype: The germline gene is not matched at one end of the junction; a read error may be the cause. The rearrangement joins TRBV24-1 to TRBJ2-5; the match to TRBD1 covers 10 bases. This CDR3 is built from 17 residues. Per germline, CDR1 KGHDR and CDR2 SFDVKD. CDR3 nucleotides: TGTGCCACCAGTGATCCGACCCGGGACAGGGGTCGAGAGACCAAGTACTTC. Translating gives CATSDPTRDRGRETKYF.

This clonotype was observed many times. The J gene is TRBJ1-2, the V gene TRBV25-1; possibly TRBD1 for D (6 bases). Trimming removed 9 bases at V and 5 bases at J, with 19 bases between. This CDR3 is 14 amino acids long. Germline CDR1 reads MGHDK; CDR2 reads SYGVNS. The CDR3 region has the DNA TGTGCCAGTAGTACACGGGGAGGGGGATATGGCTACACCTTC. It is translated as CASSTRGGGYGYTF.

This clonotype was detected many times. The J gene is TRBJ2-7, the V gene TRBV27, with D hard to call. Germline CDR1 and CDR2: MNHEY and SMNVEV (reference sequence). The length of the CDR3 is 14 residues. V lost 4 bases and J 0 bases, leaving 10 bases between the germline ends. The CDR3 loop is CASSSINISYEQYF. CDR3 bases: TGTGCCAGCAGTTCTATCAATATCTCCTACGAGCAGTACTTC.

In this sample, this clonotype turned up once. This chain joins TRBV7-8 and TRBJ2-5; 8 bases fit TRBD1. J lost 3 bases, V lost 5 bases, and 11 bases had no gene match. CDR1 and CDR2 (germline): SGHVS, FQNEAQ. The CDR3 covers 16 residues. DNA for the CDR3: TGTGCCAGCAGCCAATACCGGACAGGGATCGAAGAGACCCAGTACTTC. Translating it yields CASSQYRTGIEETQYF.

V is TRBV7-2 and J is TRBJ2-2; D is perhaps TRBD2 (6 bases). The CDR3 consists of 14 residues. Between the trimmed V and J ends, which lost 5 bases and 5 bases, there was a span of 12 bases. CDR1 SGHTA and CDR2 FQGNSA come from the germline V gene. The chain's CDR3 is CASSGTAGTGELFF. DNA for the CDR3: TGTGCCAGCAGCGGGACTGCTGGGACCGGGGAGCTGTTTTTT. The full variable domain, its missing parts supplied by reference TRBV7-2 and TRBJ2-2, is GAGVSQSPSNKVTEKGKDVELRCDPISGHTALYWYRQSLGQGLEFLIYFQGNSAPDKSGLPSDRFSAERTGGSVSTLTIQRTQQEDSAVYLCASSGTAGTGELFFGEGSRLTVL.

This clonotype was counted many times. The genes are TRBV20-1 and TRBJ1-1, with D tentatively TRBD1 (5 bases). V shed 1 base and J shed 6 bases, with 15 bases lying between them. The germline V gene encodes CDR1 DFQATT and CDR2 SNEGSKA (reference sequence). The CDR3 contains 14 residues. The CDR3 sequence is CSARARGVWAEAFF. The CDR3 region has the DNA TGCAGTGCTAGAGCTCGGGGGGTTTGGGCTGAAGCTTTCTTT.